The T cell receptor (beta chain) described here comes from a study of blood T cells in healthy people across ages. Study-wide findings and caveats: Observed TCR beta diversity showed a strong correlation with the percentage of naive T cells as measured by flow cytometry.

Regarding this clonotype: Its specificity is not known.

Every donor contributed about 10 milliliters of peripheral blood by blood draw. The CDR3 has 15 residues. The J segment lost 2 bases and the V segment lost 2 bases, leaving 3 bases of the junction unmatched. Germline V gene sequence: CDR1 ENHRY, CDR2 SYGVKD. A second PCR of roughly 7 to 11 cycles used a sample-barcoded 5' primer and a J-beta primer mix. A tag from a template-switch adaptor with 12 random nucleotides marked each cDNA molecule. TCRdb analysed the 5' RACE reads with MiXCR anew, one entry per CDR3 protein. This sample has 1.5 million to 2 million distinct CDR3 sequences, with 28% found just once.

The sequence derives from a woman under 40 in good health. The specimen sequenced was blood. The chain is built from TRBV10-3 and TRBJ2-3, with 8 positions matching TRBD2. CDR3 region: CAISEVAGLTDTQYF. In DNA form, the CDR3 reads TGTGCCATCAGTGAGGTAGCGGGGCTCACAGATACGCAGTATTTT.